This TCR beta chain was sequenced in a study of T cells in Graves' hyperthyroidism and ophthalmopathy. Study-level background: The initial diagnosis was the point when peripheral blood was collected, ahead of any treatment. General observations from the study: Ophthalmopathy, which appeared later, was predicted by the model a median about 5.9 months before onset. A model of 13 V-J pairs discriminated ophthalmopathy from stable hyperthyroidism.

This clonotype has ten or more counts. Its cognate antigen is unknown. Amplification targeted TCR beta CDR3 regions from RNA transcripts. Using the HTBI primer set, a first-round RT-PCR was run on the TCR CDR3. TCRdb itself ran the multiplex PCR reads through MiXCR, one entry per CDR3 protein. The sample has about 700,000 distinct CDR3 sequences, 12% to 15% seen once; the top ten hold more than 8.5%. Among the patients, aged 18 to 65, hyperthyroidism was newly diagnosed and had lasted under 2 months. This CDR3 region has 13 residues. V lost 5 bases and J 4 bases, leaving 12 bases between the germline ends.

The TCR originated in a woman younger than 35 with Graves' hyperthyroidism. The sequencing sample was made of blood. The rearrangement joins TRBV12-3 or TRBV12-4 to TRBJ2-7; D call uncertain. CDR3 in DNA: TGTGCCAGCAGTCCTCCCTGGCGATACGAGCAGTACTTC. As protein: CASSPPWRYEQYF.